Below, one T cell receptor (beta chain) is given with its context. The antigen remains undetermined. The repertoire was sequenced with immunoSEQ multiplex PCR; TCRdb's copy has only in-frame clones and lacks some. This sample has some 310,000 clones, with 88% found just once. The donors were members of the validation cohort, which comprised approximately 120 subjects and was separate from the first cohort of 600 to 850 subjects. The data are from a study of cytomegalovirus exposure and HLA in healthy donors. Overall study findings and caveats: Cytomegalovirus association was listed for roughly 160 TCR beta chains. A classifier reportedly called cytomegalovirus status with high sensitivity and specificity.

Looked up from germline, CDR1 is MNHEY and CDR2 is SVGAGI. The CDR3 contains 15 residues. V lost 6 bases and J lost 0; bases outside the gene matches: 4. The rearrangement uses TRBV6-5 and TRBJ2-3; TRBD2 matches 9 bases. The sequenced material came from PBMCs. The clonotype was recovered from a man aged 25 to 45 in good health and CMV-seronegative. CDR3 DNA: TGTGCCAGCAGACGACTAGCGGTCAGCACAGATACGCAGTATTTT. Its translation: CASRRLAVSTDTQYF.